This T cell receptor beta chain emerged from a study of T-cell reconstitution after alpha-beta-depleted transplantation in children. Study results and limitations: Surviving recipient T cells and thymic progenitors accounted for the high day-60 TCRbeta diversity observed in some patients. The main origin of T-cell counts and diversity one year after transplant was newly produced T cells. Roughly two months post-transplant, alpha-beta T cells reportedly originated from several hundred graft clones that had expanded.

The table lists this clonotype with many counts. Its antigen is still unknown. It was with unique molecular identifiers that the TCRbeta library was prepared. Using its own MiXCR run on the PCR reads, TCRdb lists one record per CDR3 protein. The sample has 670,000 or so distinct CDR3 sequences; around 13% are singletons. CDR1 is LGHNA, CDR2 YNFKEQ, per germline. The CDR3 loop spans 15 amino acids. Trimming stripped 1 base from V and 0 bases from J, with 8 bases between. This receptor was identified in a girl aged 2 to 9 with congenital amegakaryocytic thrombocytopenia, due to receive a stem cell transplant. Source: PBMCs, taken before TCRalphabeta/CD19-depleted stem cell transplant. The genes are TRBV4-2 and TRBJ2-3; perhaps D is TRBD1 or TRBD2 (5 bases each). CDR3 bases: TGTGCCAGCAGCCAAGGAGGGGAGAGCACAGATACGCAGTATTTT. It codes for CASSQGGESTDTQYF.